This passage covers 31 T cell receptor beta chains from one sample sequenced in a study of radiation and T cells in renal cell carcinoma. Assay used: immunoSEQ multiplex PCR; TCRdb lists only in-frame clones, some missing. Here the sample spans about 88,000 clones, 70% to 90% being singletons. Time point here: baseline pretreatment blood. Documented treatment: 15 Gy SBRT to primary tumor, nephrectomy 4 weeks later. Sequencing used blood, obtained from a patient whose treatment included radiotherapy and nephrectomy. The receptors stem from a man aged 50 or older with renal cell carcinoma.

The chain employs TRBV4-3 and TRBJ2-6; TRBD1 matches at 7 bases. The CDR3 contains 18 residues. V dropped 0 bases and J dropped 1; count of bases not matched to a gene: 6. Germline V gene sequence: CDR1 LGHNA, CDR2 YSLEER. In DNA, the CDR3 is TGCGCCAGCAGCCAAGATCTTGACAGGGTATCTGGGGCCAACGTCCTGACTTTC. The encoded protein is CASSQDLDRVSGANVLTF.

CDR3: CASSQDLSYGYTF. CDR3 nucleotide sequence: TGTGCCAGCAGCCAGGACCTCTCCTATGGCTACACCTTC. This chain connects TRBV11-1 to TRBJ1-2; D is unclear. CDR1 is SGHAT, CDR2 FQDESV, per germline (reference sequence). V lost 5 bases to trimming and J lost 4 bases, with 11 bases between them. The length of the CDR3 is 13 residues.

The chain uses TRBV19 and TRBJ2-3; TRBD2 matches at 13 bases. The CDR3 has 18 amino acids. Germline V gene lookup returns CDR1 LNHDA and CDR2 SQIVND (reference sequence). The V gene end was trimmed by 0 bases and the J gene end by 4 bases; junction bases not matched to a gene: 7. The CDR3 bases are TGTGCCAGTAGTATAGACCCGTGGACTAGCGGGAGAGCAGATACGCAGTATTTT. Translation gives CASSIDPWTSGRADTQYF.

The chain uses TRBV25-1 and TRBJ2-2, with D unclear. V gave up 9 bases and J gave up 0 bases, with 17 bases separating them. CDR3 length equals 16 residues. In germline, CDR1 is MGHDK, CDR2 SYGVNS. CDR3 residues: CASSPTEAPNTGELFF. CDR3 DNA: TGTGCCAGTTCTCCCACAGAGGCCCCGAACACCGGGGAGCTGTTTTTT.

This chain links TRBV2 with TRBJ2-7; the D is unclear. The CDR3 sequence is 11 residues long. V lost 6 bases and J lost 4, with 7 bases in between. Germline V lookup: CDR1 SNHLY, CDR2 FYNNEI. CDR3 region: CASRAEYEQYF. The CDR3 bases are TGTGCCAGCAGAGCAGAATACGAGCAGTACTTC.

This chain uses TRBV19 with TRBJ2-5; a possible D gene is TRBD1 (6 bases). The CDR3 is 12 amino acids. With 8 bases removed from V and 3 bases from J, the gap between germline ends came to 10 bases. Germline V gene data show CDR1 as LNHDA and CDR2 as SQIVND (reference sequence). This chain's CDR3 is CASFRGEETQYF. The CDR3 region has the DNA TGTGCCAGTTTCAGGGGTGAAGAGACCCAGTACTTC.

The rearrangement links TRBV6-1 to TRBJ2-1, with TRBD2 matching 7 bases. Germline-derived CDR1 and CDR2 are MNHNS and SASEGT. The CDR3 spans 16 residues. J lost 2 bases, V lost 0 bases, and 4 bases had no gene match. The CDR3 region has the DNA TGTGCCAGCAGTGAAGCCTCGGGGGGAACCTACAATGAGCAGTTCTTC. Protein: CASSEASGGTYNEQFF.

In DNA, the CDR3 is TGCGCCAGCAGCTTGGCCGGGACAGGGGGTGACATTCAGTACTTC. It codes for CASSLAGTGGDIQYF. The rearrangement joins TRBV5-1 to TRBJ2-4; 11 bases agree with TRBD1. The length of the CDR3 is 15 residues. Trimming took 0 bases from V and 8 from J; bases not matched to a gene: 4. CDR1 and CDR2 from the germline V gene are SGHRS and YFSETQ.

The chain employs TRBV29-1 and TRBJ2-1, with no clear D. This CDR3 comprises 14 residues. Trimming shortened V by 3 bases and J by 9 bases, and 18 bases separated the two germline ends. Germline values: CDR1 SQVTM, CDR2 ANQGSEA. The CDR3 sequence is CSVDGPNYRVEQFF. Written as DNA, the CDR3 is TGCAGCGTTGATGGGCCTAATTATAGAGTTGAGCAGTTCTTC.

The chain has TRBV2 and TRBJ1-4; 8 positions agree with TRBD1. This CDR3 is 14 amino acids long. The V segment lost 7 bases and the J segment 3 bases; nucleotides outside the gene matches: 4. CDR1 is SNHLY, CDR2 FYNNEI, per germline. The CDR3 loop reads CASNGQGANEKLFF. CDR3 bases: TGTGCCAGCAACGGACAGGGAGCTAATGAAAAACTGTTTTTT.

V gene TRBV30 combines with J gene TRBJ2-3, with D maybe TRBD1 (6 bases). The V end was cut by 3 bases, the J end by 1 base, with 14 bases between. The CDR3 has 15 residues. CDR1 and CDR2 from the germline V gene are GTSNPN and SVGIG (reference sequence). The CDR3 protein is CAWSDLGHRTDTQYF. CDR3 DNA: TGTGCCTGGAGCGATCTGGGACACCGCACAGATACGCAGTATTTT. Supplemented by reference TRBV30 and TRBJ2-3, the full variable domain reads SQTIHQWPATLVQPVGSPLSLECTVEGTSNPNLYWYRQAAGRGLQLLFYSVGIGQISSEVPQNLSASRPQDRQFILSSKKLLLSDSGFYLCAWSDLGHRTDTQYFGPGTRLTVL.

V is TRBV28 and J is TRBJ1-3; TRBD1 matches at 7 bases. The CDR3 is 15 amino acids. The V segment lost 9 bases and the J segment 0 bases; nucleotides outside the gene matches: 8. Per germline, CDR1 MDHEN and CDR2 SYDVKM. In nucleotides, the CDR3 is TGTGCCAGTAGGCCAGGGGGGGTCTCTGGAAACACCATATATTTT. It encodes CASRPGGVSGNTIYF. The variable domain in full, completed from reference TRBV28 and TRBJ1-3, reads DVKVTQSSRYLVKRTGEKVFLECVQDMDHENMFWYRQDPGLGLRLIYFSYDVKMKEKGDIPEGYSVSREKKERFSLILESASTNQTSMYLCASRPGGVSGNTIYFGEGSWLTVV.

J is TRBJ1-2 and V is TRBV9; 8 bases agree with TRBD1. V lost 0 bases to trimming and J lost 6 bases; unmatched junction nucleotides: 4. The CDR3 totals 14 residues. Germline V gene sequence: CDR1 SGDLS, CDR2 YYNGEE. This CDR3 is CASSVDRGGHGYTF. The CDR3 DNA reads TGTGCCAGCAGCGTAGACAGGGGGGGTCATGGCTACACCTTC.

The gene calls are TRBV7-3 and TRBJ2-6, with TRBD2 as a possible D gene (8 bases). In germline, CDR1 is SGHTA, CDR2 FQGTGA. This CDR3 has 16 residues. V lost 5 bases and J lost 4, with 15 bases in between. CDR3 sequence (DNA): TGTGCCAGCAGCCCGGGAGGGGGCTCCGGGGCCAACGTCCTGACTTTC. It translates to CASSPGGGSGANVLTF.

The rearrangement uses TRBV9 and TRBJ2-3, with 7 bases aligning to TRBD2. Trimming cost V 4 bases and J 1 base; bases outside gene matches: 18. The CDR3 is 19 amino acids. Germline CDR1 and CDR2: SGDLS and YYNGEE. CDR3 loop: CASSTQTGPPGGGTDTQYF. The CDR3 DNA reads as TGTGCCAGCAGCACCCAAACCGGGCCCCCGGGAGGTGGCACAGATACGCAGTATTTT.

The chain recombines TRBV5-1 with TRBJ2-7, with 7 bases aligning to TRBD2. V was clipped by 0 bases and J by 5 bases; unmatched bases: 5. Germline CDR1 reads SGHRS; CDR2 reads YFSETQ. There are 14 residues in the CDR3. CDR3 protein: CASSLGEGTNEQYF. The CDR3 region has the DNA TGCGCCAGCAGCTTGGGTGAAGGGACTAACGAGCAGTACTTC.

This clone was seen just once. V is TRBV28 and J is TRBJ1-2; D remains ambiguous. CDR1 and CDR2 from the germline V gene are MDHEN and SYDVKM. This CDR3 has 14 residues. Trimming stripped 6 bases from V and 4 bases from J, with 15 bases between. CDR3 sequence (DNA): TGTGCCAGCAGACAATTCAGATCCTTCTATGGCTACACCTTC. Protein sequence: CASRQFRSFYGYTF.

V is TRBV10-3 and J is TRBJ2-1, with unresolved D. Germline V gives CDR1 ENHRY, CDR2 SYGVKD. This CDR3 region has 15 residues. Trimming stripped 2 bases from V and 5 bases from J, with 13 bases between. The CDR3 reads CAISEKWVSDNEQFF. Written as DNA, the CDR3 is TGTGCCATCAGTGAGAAGTGGGTCAGCGACAATGAGCAGTTCTTC.

The V call is TRBV18, the J call TRBJ1-2; D unresolved. The CDR3 runs to 14 residues. CDR1 is KGHSH and CDR2 is LQKENI in the germline V gene. V was pared by 5 bases and J by 7 bases, with 17 bases between. The CDR3 protein is CASSREGNPSGYTF. The CDR3 nucleotides read TGTGCCAGCTCAAGGGAAGGGAATCCTTCTGGCTACACCTTC.

This CDR3 is CASSGTGTVVYEQYF. The CDR3 DNA reads as TGTGCCAGCAGCGGAACCGGGACAGTAGTCTACGAGCAGTACTTC. The V call is TRBV5-5, the J call TRBJ2-7; 7 bases line up with TRBD1. With 4 bases clipped from V and 3 bases from J, the junction kept 10 bases outside the gene matches. CDR1 and CDR2 from the germline V gene are SGHKS and YYEKEE (reference sequence). The CDR3 extends over 15 amino acids.

The chain links TRBV18 to TRBJ1-3; 7 bases line up with TRBD1. The CDR3 runs 15 residues. The germline V gene has CDR1 KGHSH and CDR2 LQKENI. The V and J ends lost 5 bases and 4 bases, in that order; junction bases with no gene match: 8. The CDR3 protein is CASSSTTGAGNTIYF. As DNA, the CDR3 is TGTGCCAGCTCATCCACCACAGGGGCCGGAAACACCATATATTTT. The full variable domain, with the rest looked up from reference TRBV18 and TRBJ1-3, is NAGVMQNPRHLVRRRGQEARLRCSPMKGHSHVYWYRQLPEEGLKFMVYLQKENIIDESGMPKERFSAEFPKEGPSILRIQQVVRGDSAAYFCASSSTTGAGNTIYFGEGSWLTVV.

The chain has TRBV19 and TRBJ1-5, with 9 bases lining up with TRBD1. Losses at the gene ends were 5 bases for V and 5 bases for J; bases not matched to a gene: 1. CDR1 is LNHDA, CDR2 SQIVND, per germline (reference sequence). This CDR3 has 13 amino acids. For the CDR3, the DNA is TGTGCCAGTAGTCGACAGGGGGATCAGCCCCAGCATTTT. It codes for CASSRQGDQPQHF.

The V and J genes are TRBV5-1 and TRBJ1-4; perhaps TRBD1 as D (5 bases). Trimming stripped 1 base from V and 4 bases from J, with 14 bases between. Germline V gene sequence: CDR1 SGHRS, CDR2 YFSETQ. This CDR3 comprises 16 residues. The chain's CDR3 is CASSLYGGRNNEKLFF. The CDR3 DNA sequence: TGCGCCAGCAGCTTGTACGGGGGTCGGAATAATGAAAAACTGTTTTTT.

This clone was observed a single time. CDR3 sequence reads: CASSTTGGRQPQHF. The CDR3 DNA sequence: TGTGCCAGTAGTACAACAGGGGGAAGGCAGCCCCAGCATTTT. This chain links TRBV19 with TRBJ1-5; 8 bases match TRBD1. This CDR3 region has 14 residues. Per the germline V gene, CDR1 is LNHDA and CDR2 is SQIVND (reference sequence). V gave up 4 bases and J gave up 7 bases; unmatched junction bases: 6.

This chain joins TRBV5-8 and TRBJ1-2, with 9 bases that match TRBD1. V lost 3 bases, J lost 8 bases, and 5 bases stayed unmatched. The CDR3 spans 13 residues. Germline assignment: CDR1 SGHTS and CDR2 YDEGEE. For the CDR3, the DNA is TGTGCCAGCAGCTGGGACAGGGCCTCCGGCTACACCTTC. Translating gives CASSWDRASGYTF.

This rearrangement joins TRBV5-1 to TRBJ2-5, with 8 bases matching TRBD2. V gave up 0 bases and J gave up 11 bases; unmatched junction bases: 15. CDR1 and CDR2 (germline): SGHRS, YFSETQ. This CDR3 has 16 residues. The CDR3 DNA follows: TGCGCCAGCAGCTTGGATGATAGCGGGACGCCCTGGGAGCAGTACTTC. Its protein is CASSLDDSGTPWEQYF.

This chain joins TRBV5-1 and TRBJ2-1; the D is unclear. CDR1 is SGHRS and CDR2 is YFSETQ in the germline V gene. Trimming took off 5 bases at V and 5 bases at J, with 14 bases between the two ends. The CDR3 length is 14 residues. CDR3 residues: CASRVGPQNNEQFF. Written as DNA, the CDR3 is TGCGCCAGCAGGGTAGGGCCTCAGAACAATGAGCAGTTCTTC.

The chain joins TRBV5-1 to TRBJ2-2; TRBD2 matches at 9 bases. Germline trimming cut 1 base from V and 1 base from J; bases unmatched to any gene: 2. There are 16 residues in the CDR3. Germline CDR1 SGHRS, CDR2 YFSETQ. The CDR3 region has the DNA TGCGCCAGCAGCTTGTCTAGCGGGATGAACACCGGGGAGCTGTTTTTT. It is translated as CASSLSSGMNTGELFF.

This chain joins TRBV5-1 and TRBJ2-3, with a tentative D call TRBD2 (6 bases). CDR3 length: 14 amino acids. Trimming stripped 3 bases from V and 5 bases from J, with 13 bases between. The germline V gene has CDR1 SGHRS and CDR2 YFSETQ. The CDR3: CASSSGTVGDTQYF. The CDR3 region has the DNA TGCGCCAGCAGCTCCGGGACTGTCGGAGATACGCAGTATTTT.

This clone was seen only a few times. The V call is TRBV25-1, the J call TRBJ1-2; D is uncertain. Germline CDR1 reads MGHDK; CDR2 reads SYGVNS. Trimming removed 6 bases from V and 4 bases from J, with 9 bases in between. The CDR3 spans 12 residues. The CDR3 sequence is CASREATYGYTF. In DNA, the CDR3 is TGTGCCAGCAGGGAAGCCACCTATGGCTACACCTTC.

The chain couples TRBV7-2 to TRBJ1-6; D ambiguous. Trimming shortened V by 1 base and J by 17 bases, and 12 bases separated the two germline ends. The V gene's germline CDR1 is SGHTA and CDR2 FQGNSA. The CDR3 is 12 amino acids. Here the CDR3 DNA reads TGTGCCAGCAGCTTAGAAGGCTACAAGGTCCACTTT. Translation: CASSLEGYKVHF.